This T cell receptor beta chain was retrieved from a study of synovial regulatory T cells in juvenile arthritis (dated by TCRdb to about 2015). Background on the whole study: Of the sequenced patients, about six received methotrexate, one received methotrexate plus infliximab, a few were therapy-naive, and one had no treatment information. The study compared the TCRbeta CDR3 repertoires of blood iaTreg cells, other blood Treg cells and synovial fluid Treg cells taken from matched patient samples. Effector T cell subsets were also sequenced in this cohort for comparisons, but the Treg dataset alone covers only blood and synovial fluid Treg cells. Treg and Teff subsets from eleven to twelve JIA patients with active disease were included in the TCR repertoire comparisons.

Including cysteine and phenylalanine, the CDR3 has 16 amino acids. DNA is not recorded here. Sequences KGHSH (CDR1) and LQKENI (CDR2) are obtained from the germline V gene. HLA-DR+ Treg cells were designated as iaTreg cells, which were found to be more frequent in NO ID than ID patients at Tend and were hypothesised to expand during inflammation. TCR repertoires were obtained from about 11 juvenile idiopathic arthritis patients with active disease who had not reached inactive disease, of whom 3 were polyarticular and 8 were oligoarticular. A median age of approximately 10 years (range about 2.1-25) and a median disease duration of about 7 years (range 0.2-19.1) were recorded for the TCR-sequenced patients. Samples for TCR repertoire analysis came from two centres in Italy. Peripheral blood mononuclear cells were isolated using a Histopaque-1077 density gradient and were cryopreserved in around 90% FCS with approximately 10% DMSO.

Beyond this particular receptor, the publication reports: Synovial Treg cells shared more CDR3 sequences with iaTreg cells than with other blood Treg cells; Chao-Jaccard similarity confirmed closer relation. Across patients, iaTreg TCR repertoires were largely private and overlapped partially with synovial Teff repertoires and blood CPL repertoires. Compared with other blood Treg cells, blood iaTreg cells had lower TCR diversity, a finding consistent with antigen-driven expansion.

No count is given, but going by its frequency this clone is medium-sized (0.01 to 0.1%). No cognate antigen has been identified for it. The library was generated by the immunoSEQ multiplex PCR assay. TCRbeta CDR3 sequencing was performed by Adaptive Biotechnologies. The published analysis was carried out like this. Repertoire similarity used the Chao-modified Jaccard index and median clonotype overlap from 200 random subsamples at equal sample size. The similarity analyses were run on either productive nucleotide sequences or amino acid sequences translated in silico. Repertoires were compared using hierarchical clustering with single linkage and t-SNE, both based on Chao-modified Jaccard distances. Repertoire diversity was quantified with the Renyi index, after sample size normalisation, across a range of alpha values. In TCRdb, the immuneACCESS table is reduced to in-frame sequences with V and J assigned. These tables do not hold every clone; where another copy was compared, an unresolved V gene accounts for under half, and the others remain unexplained. The DNA was the basis for D and trimming; V, J and clone size are from that table. This sample's clone table shows hundreds of clones. The top ten clonotypes cover about 4.8% of the sample.

Source material: Treg cells from blood. In the paper's terms, the cell subset or site label means: HLA-DR+ inflammation-associated blood Treg cells. The V and J segments used are TRBV18 and TRBJ1-3. The TCR was taken from a donor aged 2 to 35 with juvenile idiopathic arthritis. The CDR3 reads as follows: CASSPVVEGGGNTIYF.